These T cell receptor beta chains were read from a single sample in a study of long-term antiretroviral therapy in people with HIV. Sequenced by immunoSEQ multiplex PCR; TCRdb stores in-frame clones only, minus some. In the table there are about 22,000 clones, around 84% of which are singletons. Sequencing used unsorted PBMCs, obtained 1.3 years after starting antiretroviral therapy. These receptors were obtained from a man in his fifties or sixties with HIV. Each CDR3 is given with its conserved first and last residue. Fields, in order: V gene, CDR3 length, clone size, J gene, D gene, CDR3 protein, CDR3 DNA. A D gene is named only where the DNA matches it firmly. A row's size may be missing; if present it is once, few, many or a size class.

v_gene: TRBV10-1
len: 16
abundance: NA
j_gene: TRBJ2-2
d_gene: NA
CDR3aa: CASSESGTPRTGELFF
CDR3nt: TGCGCCAGCAGTGAGTCCGGGACCCCGAGAACCGGGGAGCTGTTTTTT

v_gene: TRBV5-1
len: 14
abundance: NA
j_gene: TRBJ2-5
d_gene: TRBD1
CDR3aa: CASSLGQGKETQYF
CDR3nt: TGCGCCAGCAGCTTGGGACAGGGGAAAGAGACCCAGTACTTC

v_gene: TRBV11-2
len: 16
abundance: few
j_gene: TRBJ1-6
d_gene: NA
CDR3aa: CASSPWTASYNSPLHF
CDR3nt: TGTGCCAGCAGCCCGTGGACAGCCTCTTATAATTCACCCCTCCACTTT

v_gene: TRBV18
len: 13
abundance: NA
j_gene: TRBJ1-2
d_gene: NA
CDR3aa: CASSPVDNYGYTF
CDR3nt: TGTGCCAGCTCACCCGTGGATAACTATGGCTACACCTTC

v_gene: TRBV5-4
len: 13
abundance: NA
j_gene: TRBJ2-7
d_gene: TRBD2
CDR3aa: CASSPGLAYEQYF
CDR3nt: TGTGCCAGCAGCCCGGGACTAGCGTACGAGCAGTACTTC

v_gene: TRBV5-1
len: 15
abundance: NA
j_gene: TRBJ2-3
d_gene: TRBD2
CDR3aa: CASTRLAEGTDTQYF
CDR3nt: TGCGCCAGCACCCGACTAGCGGAGGGCACAGATACGCAGTATTTT

v_gene: TRBV5-1
len: 14
abundance: NA
j_gene: TRBJ2-4
d_gene: NA
CDR3aa: CASSLDPGENIQYF
CDR3nt: TGCGCCAGCAGCTTGGATCCTGGGGAAAACATTCAGTACTTC

v_gene: TRBV19
len: 18
abundance: NA
j_gene: TRBJ1-2
d_gene: TRBD1
CDR3aa: CASSTSPGQGARNYGYTF
CDR3nt: TGTGCCAGTAGTACCAGTCCGGGACAGGGGGCGCGTAACTATGGCTACACCTTC

v_gene: TRBV4-1
len: 16
abundance: NA
j_gene: TRBJ2-3
d_gene: NA
CDR3aa: CASSQEGGSSTDTQYF
CDR3nt: TGCGCCAGCAGCCAAGAGGGGGGATCTAGCACAGATACGCAGTATTTT

v_gene: TRBV2
len: 16
abundance: NA
j_gene: TRBJ2-1
d_gene: TRBD2
CDR3aa: CASSEGTSGRWAEQFF
CDR3nt: TGTGCCAGCAGTGAGGGAACTAGCGGGAGGTGGGCTGAGCAGTTCTTC

v_gene: TRBV18
len: 18
abundance: NA
j_gene: TRBJ2-7
d_gene: TRBD2
CDR3aa: CASSPPGTSGSGPYEQYF
CDR3nt: TGTGCCAGCTCACCTCCCGGGACTAGCGGGTCAGGACCCTACGAGCAGTACTTC

v_gene: TRBV7-9
len: 14
abundance: NA
j_gene: TRBJ1-3
d_gene: NA
CDR3aa: CASSPTLAGNTIYF
CDR3nt: TGTGCCAGCAGCCCCACCCTGGCCGGAAACACCATATATTTT

v_gene: TRBV5-4
len: 17
abundance: NA
j_gene: TRBJ2-2
d_gene: TRBD2
CDR3aa: CASSSRTSGRGTGELFF
CDR3nt: TGTGCCAGCAGCTCGAGGACTAGCGGGAGAGGGACCGGGGAGCTGTTTTTT

v_gene: TRBV7-2
len: 16
abundance: NA
j_gene: TRBJ2-3
d_gene: TRBD2
CDR3aa: CASSFGLATSTDTQYF
CDR3nt: TGTGCCAGCAGCTTCGGACTAGCGACTAGCACAGATACGCAGTATTTT

v_gene: TRBV4-2
len: 19
abundance: NA
j_gene: TRBJ2-2
d_gene: TRBD2
CDR3aa: CASSNPPGLAGENTGELFF
CDR3nt: TGTGCCAGCAGCAACCCGCCGGGACTAGCGGGAGAGAACACCGGGGAGCTGTTTTTT

v_gene: TRBV5-4
len: 15
abundance: NA
j_gene: TRBJ2-2
d_gene: TRBD2
CDR3aa: CASSEGLAGAGELFF
CDR3nt: TGTGCCAGCAGCGAAGGACTAGCGGGGGCCGGGGAGCTGTTTTTT

v_gene: TRBV5-1
len: 13
abundance: NA
j_gene: TRBJ2-7
d_gene: NA
CDR3aa: CASSLIDSYEQYF
CDR3nt: TGCGCCAGCAGCTTAATAGACTCCTACGAGCAGTACTTC

v_gene: TRBV9
len: 16
abundance: NA
j_gene: TRBJ2-3
d_gene: NA
CDR3aa: CASSVTGPANTDTQYF
CDR3nt: TGTGCCAGCAGCGTAACTGGCCCAGCGAACACAGATACGCAGTATTTT

v_gene: TRBV5-1
len: 14
abundance: NA
j_gene: TRBJ2-3
d_gene: NA
CDR3aa: CASSLTKSRDTQYF
CDR3nt: TGCGCCAGCAGCCTGACGAAATCGAGAGATACGCAGTATTTT

v_gene: TRBV5-1
len: 15
abundance: NA
j_gene: TRBJ2-5
d_gene: TRBD1
CDR3aa: CASSSDRGHKETQYF
CDR3nt: TGCGCCAGCAGCTCGGACAGGGGGCATAAGGAGACCCAGTACTTC

v_gene: TRBV11-1
len: 15
abundance: NA
j_gene: TRBJ1-5
d_gene: NA
CDR3aa: CASSSATPSNQPQHF
CDR3nt: TGTGCCAGCAGCTCCGCGACTCCTAGCAATCAGCCCCAGCATTTT

v_gene: TRBV19
len: 18
abundance: few
j_gene: TRBJ2-2
d_gene: TRBD2
CDR3aa: CASSIRLAVTANTGELFF
CDR3nt: TGTGCCAGTAGTATAAGGCTAGCGGTTACCGCGAACACCGGGGAGCTGTTTTTT

v_gene: TRBV7-8
len: 14
abundance: NA
j_gene: TRBJ1-2
d_gene: NA
CDR3aa: CASSLVPQGYGYTF
CDR3nt: TGTGCCAGCAGCTTAGTCCCTCAGGGGTATGGCTACACCTTC

v_gene: TRBV5-4
len: 15
abundance: NA
j_gene: TRBJ2-2
d_gene: NA
CDR3aa: CASSLDQTPTGELFF
CDR3nt: TGTGCCAGCAGCTTGGACCAGACGCCCACCGGGGAGCTGTTTTTT

v_gene: TRBV10-1
len: 15
abundance: NA
j_gene: TRBJ2-1
d_gene: TRBD2
CDR3aa: CASSEWVAGKNEQFF
CDR3nt: TGCGCCAGCAGTGAGTGGGTAGCGGGGAAAAATGAGCAGTTCTTC

v_gene: TRBV5-1
len: 14
abundance: NA
j_gene: TRBJ2-2
d_gene: NA
CDR3aa: CASSLDQNTGELFF
CDR3nt: TGCGCCAGCAGCTTGGATCAGAACACCGGGGAGCTGTTTTTT

v_gene: TRBV6-5
len: 15
abundance: NA
j_gene: TRBJ2-1
d_gene: NA
CDR3aa: CVVRPGGGSYNEQFF
CDR3nt: TGTGTGGTTCGACCGGGGGGCGGTTCCTACAATGAGCAGTTCTTC

v_gene: TRBV10-3
len: 12
abundance: NA
j_gene: TRBJ2-5
d_gene: NA
CDR3aa: CASGGGQETQYF
CDR3nt: TGTGCCTCCGGGGGGGGACAGGAGACCCAGTACTTC

v_gene: TRBV6-6
len: 12
abundance: NA
j_gene: TRBJ2-3
d_gene: NA
CDR3aa: CASSPVADTQYF
CDR3nt: TGTGCCAGCAGCCCGGTAGCAGATACGCAGTATTTT

v_gene: TRBV11-1
len: 16
abundance: NA
j_gene: TRBJ2-5
d_gene: TRBD2
CDR3aa: CASSPMGLAGMKTQYF
CDR3nt: TGTGCCAGCAGCCCGATGGGCCTAGCGGGGATGAAGACCCAGTACTTC

v_gene: TRBV28
len: 17
abundance: NA
j_gene: TRBJ1-1
d_gene: NA
CDR3aa: CASSLFSSLLGMTEAFF
CDR3nt: TGTGCCAGCAGTTTATTCAGTTCCCTACTTGGGATGACTGAAGCTTTCTTT

v_gene: TRBV29-1
len: 13
abundance: NA
j_gene: TRBJ2-7
d_gene: NA
CDR3aa: CSVEDGVAFRKYF
CDR3nt: TGCAGCGTTGAAGATGGGGTCGCATTCAGGAAGTACTTC